This paragraph covers one T cell receptor beta chain sequence. The antigen is unknown. This sample was included in a study of T cell repertoires in cytomegalovirus infection. The overall study: In public TCR beta signatures, there were indications of both CMV infection and matching HLA type. Overall study findings and caveats: People with CMV and the relevant HLA were identified by cumulative public TCR beta family frequency.

TCRdb recomputed calls from the reads with MiXCR, one row per CDR3 protein. This repertoire shows around 900,000 distinct CDR3 sequences, 30% to 40% found once; its top ten account for roughly 12%. This CDR3 has 15 residues. The V and J ends lost 1 base and 4 bases respectively, with 13 bases between them. The chain uses TRBV12-3 or TRBV12-4 and TRBJ1-2; D remains ambiguous. The TCR originated in a human donor in good health (CMV status not recorded). Some clones in this sample may be carry-over from other donors' samples. Here the sequenced sample was cultured CD8+ T cells from PBMCs, taken from culture after CMV antigen stimulation. CDR3 sequence: CASSLVLKGPYGYTF. The CDR3 nucleotides are TGTGCCAGCAGTTTAGTCCTCAAGGGTCCCTATGGCTACACCTTC.